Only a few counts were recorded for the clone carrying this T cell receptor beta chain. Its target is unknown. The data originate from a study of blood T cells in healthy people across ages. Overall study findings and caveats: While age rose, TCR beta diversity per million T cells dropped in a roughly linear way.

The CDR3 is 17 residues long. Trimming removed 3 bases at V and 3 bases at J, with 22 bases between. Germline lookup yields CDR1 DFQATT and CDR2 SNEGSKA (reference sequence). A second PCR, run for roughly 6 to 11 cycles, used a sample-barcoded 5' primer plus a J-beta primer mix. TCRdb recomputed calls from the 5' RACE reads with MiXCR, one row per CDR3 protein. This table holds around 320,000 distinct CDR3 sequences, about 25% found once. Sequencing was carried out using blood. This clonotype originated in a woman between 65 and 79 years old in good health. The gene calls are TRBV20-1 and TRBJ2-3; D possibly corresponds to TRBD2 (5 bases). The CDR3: CSARKGRARERTDTQYF. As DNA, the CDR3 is TGCAGTGCTAGGAAGGGTCGGGCAAGGGAGAGGACAGATACGCAGTATTTT.